This T cell receptor (beta chain) originates from a study of blood T cell repertoires in COVID-19. About the research overall: The United States, Italy and Spain provided the acute and convalescent COVID-19 samples. PBMCs, B-cell-depleted T cells, or T cells were the source of the cDNA or gDNA that made up the material.

In the original analysis: Using reference gene primer amplification, nucleated cell counts were estimated. Assay used: immunoSEQ multiplex PCR; TCRdb lists only in-frame clones, some missing. The V and J calls and clone size come from that table; D and trimming were worked out from the DNA. The sample holds tens of thousands of clones, about 85% seen once. V lost 7 bases, J lost 7 bases, and 10 bases stayed unmatched. This CDR3 has 14 residues. From germline, CDR1 is MNHEY and CDR2 SMNVEV (reference sequence). Specimen: peripheral blood. J is TRBJ2-1 and V is TRBV27, with 7 positions matching TRBD1. The clonotype comes from a human donor in a cohort sampled during active COVID-19. The CDR3 nucleotides are TGTGCCAGCACCTGGACAGGACCGGGAAATGAGCAGTTCTTC. Protein sequence: CASTWTGPGNEQFF.